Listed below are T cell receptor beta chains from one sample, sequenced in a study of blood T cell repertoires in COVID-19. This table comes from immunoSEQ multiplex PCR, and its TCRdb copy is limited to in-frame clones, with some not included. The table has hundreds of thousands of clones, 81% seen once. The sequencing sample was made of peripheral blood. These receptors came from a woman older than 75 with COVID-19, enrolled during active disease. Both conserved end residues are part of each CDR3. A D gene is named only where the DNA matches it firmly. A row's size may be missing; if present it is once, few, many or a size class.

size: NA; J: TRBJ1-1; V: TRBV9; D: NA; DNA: TGTGCCAGCAGCGTTGGAGACACTGAAGCTTTCTTT; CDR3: CASSVGDTEAFF
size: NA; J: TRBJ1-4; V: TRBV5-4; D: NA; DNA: TGTGCCAGCAGCGCGGGGTCAGAAGAAAAACTGTTTTTT; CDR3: CASSAGSEEKLFF
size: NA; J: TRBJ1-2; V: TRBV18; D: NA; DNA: TGTGCCAGCTCACCAGAGGCCGGCGCCCGGTCTGGCTACACCTTC; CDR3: CASSPEAGARSGYTF
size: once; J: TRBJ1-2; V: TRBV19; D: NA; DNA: TGTGCCAGTACCCCGACAGGAGCGCGCTATGGCTACACCTTC; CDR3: CASTPTGARYGYTF
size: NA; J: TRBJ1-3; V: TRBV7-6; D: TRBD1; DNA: TGTGCCAGCAGCTCGAAAGCTCCCGGGACAGGTGTGGGGGGAAACACCATATATTTT; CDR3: CASSSKAPGTGVGGNTIYF
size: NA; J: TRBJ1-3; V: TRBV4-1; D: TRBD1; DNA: TGCGCCAGCAGCCCCGACAGGGTAGACACCATATATTTT; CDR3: CASSPDRVDTIYF
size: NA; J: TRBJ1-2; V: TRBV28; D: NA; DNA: TGTGCCAGCAGCATCCTTGACACCCTCTATGGCTACACCTTC; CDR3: CASSILDTLYGYTF
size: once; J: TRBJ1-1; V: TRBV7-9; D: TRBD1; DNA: TGTGCCAGCAGCTCAGGGACAGGGACGAACACTGAAGCTTTCTTT; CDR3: CASSSGTGTNTEAFF
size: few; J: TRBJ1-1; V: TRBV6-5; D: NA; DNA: TGTGCCAGCACCACACTAGGGAAAGCTTTCTTT; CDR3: CASTTLGKAFF
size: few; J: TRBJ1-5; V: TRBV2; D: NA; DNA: TGTGCCAGCAGTGAGACAGGTGCCCGGGAGCCCCAGCATTTT; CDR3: CASSETGAREPQHF
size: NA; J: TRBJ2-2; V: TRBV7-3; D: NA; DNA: TGTGCCAGCAGCTTATCTGGGACACTGAACACCGGGGAGCTGTTTTTT; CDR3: CASSLSGTLNTGELFF
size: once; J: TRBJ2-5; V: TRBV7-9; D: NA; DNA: TGTGCCAGCAGCCTCCTAGCGACGACTCAAGAGACCCAGTACTTC; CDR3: CASSLLATTQETQYF
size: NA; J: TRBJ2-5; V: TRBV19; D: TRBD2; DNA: TGTGCCAGTACCTTTAGTCAGGCGGCCGGACTAGCGGGTGAGGGTGGGGAGACCCAGTACTTC; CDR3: CASTFSQAAGLAGEGGETQYF
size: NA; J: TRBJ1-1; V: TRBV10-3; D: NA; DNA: TGTGCCATCAGTGAGTCGAGACAGTCGAACACTGAAGCTTTCTTT; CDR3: CAISESRQSNTEAFF
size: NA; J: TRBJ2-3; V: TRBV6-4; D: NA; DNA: TGTGCCAGCAGCGCCCAAAGGGGAGATACGCAGTATTTT; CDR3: CASSAQRGDTQYF
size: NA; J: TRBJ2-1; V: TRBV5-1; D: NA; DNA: TGCGCCAGCAGCTTCTCAGGTCTCGACCGCAATGAGCAGTTCTTC; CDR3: CASSFSGLDRNEQFF
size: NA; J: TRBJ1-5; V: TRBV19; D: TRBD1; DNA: TGTGCCAGTAGTATCGGGACAGGGGGCGATCAGCCCCAGCATTTT; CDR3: CASSIGTGGDQPQHF
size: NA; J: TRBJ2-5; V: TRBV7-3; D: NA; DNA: TGTGCCAGCAGCCGGGGGATACAAGAGACCCAGTACTTC; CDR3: CASSRGIQETQYF
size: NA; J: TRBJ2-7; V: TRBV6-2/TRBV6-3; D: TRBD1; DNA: TGTGCCAGCAGTCCGGGACAGGGGGTACAGTACTTC; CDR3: CASSPGQGVQYF
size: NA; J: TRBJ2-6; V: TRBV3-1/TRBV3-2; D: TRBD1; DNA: TGTGCCAGCAGCCGCAGGGGGCAGGCAGGGGCCAACGTCCTGACTTTC; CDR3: CASSRRGQAGANVLTF
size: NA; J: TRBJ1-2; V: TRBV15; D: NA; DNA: TGTGCCACCAGCAAGCCAGGGGAGACTAACTATGGCTACACCTTC; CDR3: CATSKPGETNYGYTF
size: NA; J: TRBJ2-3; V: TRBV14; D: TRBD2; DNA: TGTGCCAGCAGCCCTGGGGGGCGACTAGCGGGTTTCACAGATACGCAGTATTTT; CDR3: CASSPGGRLAGFTDTQYF
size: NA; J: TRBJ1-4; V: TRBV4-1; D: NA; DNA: TGCGCCAGCAGCACTCACGGGACACCGAATGAAAAACTGTTTTTT; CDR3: CASSTHGTPNEKLFF
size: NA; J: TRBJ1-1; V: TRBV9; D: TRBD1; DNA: TGTGCCAGCAGCCCCTCCTTGACAGGGGACACTGAAGCTTTCTTT; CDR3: CASSPSLTGDTEAFF
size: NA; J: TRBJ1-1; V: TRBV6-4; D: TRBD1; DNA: TGTGCCAGCAGTGGCCGAGGACAGGGGGTGAGCACTGAAGCTTTCTTT; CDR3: CASSGRGQGVSTEAFF
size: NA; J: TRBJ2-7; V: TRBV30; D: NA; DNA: TGTGCCTGGAAGGGGTTGGACGAGCAGTACTTC; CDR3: CAWKGLDEQYF
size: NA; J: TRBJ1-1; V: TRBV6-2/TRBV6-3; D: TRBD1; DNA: TGTGCCAGCAGCCCTTCAGCCTCCAGGGGGTTCCCTGAAGCTTTCTTT; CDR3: CASSPSASRGFPEAFF
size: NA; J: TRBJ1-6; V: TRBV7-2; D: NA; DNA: TGTGCCAGCAGCTTACTGGGCTCACCCCTCCACTTT; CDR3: CASSLLGSPLHF
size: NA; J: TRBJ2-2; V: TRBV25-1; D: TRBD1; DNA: TGTGCCAGCAGTGTCTCCGGGACAGCCACCGGGGAGCTGTTTTTT; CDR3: CASSVSGTATGELFF
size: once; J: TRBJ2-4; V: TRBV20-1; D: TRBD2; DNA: TGCAGTGCTAGTGCACTAGCGGGAGGCGGGACCAAAAACATTCAGTACTTC; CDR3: CSASALAGGGTKNIQYF
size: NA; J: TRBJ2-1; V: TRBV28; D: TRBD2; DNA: TGTGCCAGCAACTGGGGGGCGGTAGCGGGAGGCGGTGGTGAGCAGTTCTTC; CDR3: CASNWGAVAGGGGEQFF
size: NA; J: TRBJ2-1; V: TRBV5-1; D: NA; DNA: TGCGCCAGCGGTAGGGGGACGGATTACAATGAGCAGTTCTTC; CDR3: CASGRGTDYNEQFF
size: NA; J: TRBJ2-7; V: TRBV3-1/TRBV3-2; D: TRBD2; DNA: TGTGCCAGCAGCCACCTTCAGTTAGCGGGGGGGTTTTACGAGCAGTACTTC; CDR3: CASSHLQLAGGFYEQYF
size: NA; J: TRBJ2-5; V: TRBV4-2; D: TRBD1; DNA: TGTGCCAGCAGCCGTACCGGGACAGGGGAAGGAGAGACCCAGTACTTC; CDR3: CASSRTGTGEGETQYF
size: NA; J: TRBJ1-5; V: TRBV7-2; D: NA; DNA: TGTGCCAGCAGCTTGTTGCCAGGCAATCAGCCCCAGCATTTT; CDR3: CASSLLPGNQPQHF
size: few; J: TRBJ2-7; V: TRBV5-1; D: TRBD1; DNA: TGCGCCAGCAGTATATCCGGGACAGGGGGCTACGAGCAGTACTTC; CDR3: CASSISGTGGYEQYF
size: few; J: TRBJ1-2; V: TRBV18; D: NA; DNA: TGTGCCAGCTCACGCGAGGGAGTGGGCTACACCTTC; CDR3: CASSREGVGYTF
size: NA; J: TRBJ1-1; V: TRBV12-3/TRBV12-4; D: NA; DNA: TGTGCCAGCAGCCCCGACGGGGACACTGAAGCTTTCTTT; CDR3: CASSPDGDTEAFF
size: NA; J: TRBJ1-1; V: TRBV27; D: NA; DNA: TGTGCCAGTAGAGATACTAGTGCAGCTTTCTTT; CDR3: CASRDTSAAFF
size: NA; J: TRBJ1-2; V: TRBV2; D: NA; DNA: TGTGCCAGCAGTGATGGGGGGGTTAACTATGGCTACACCTTC; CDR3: CASSDGGVNYGYTF
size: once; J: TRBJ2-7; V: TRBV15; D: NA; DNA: TGTGCCACCAGCATGTCTGTCGGGGAGTACTACGAGCAGTACTTC; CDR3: CATSMSVGEYYEQYF
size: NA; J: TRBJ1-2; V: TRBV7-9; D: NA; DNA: TGTGCCAGCAGTTTCTCAGGGATGAGTGGCTACACCTTC; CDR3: CASSFSGMSGYTF